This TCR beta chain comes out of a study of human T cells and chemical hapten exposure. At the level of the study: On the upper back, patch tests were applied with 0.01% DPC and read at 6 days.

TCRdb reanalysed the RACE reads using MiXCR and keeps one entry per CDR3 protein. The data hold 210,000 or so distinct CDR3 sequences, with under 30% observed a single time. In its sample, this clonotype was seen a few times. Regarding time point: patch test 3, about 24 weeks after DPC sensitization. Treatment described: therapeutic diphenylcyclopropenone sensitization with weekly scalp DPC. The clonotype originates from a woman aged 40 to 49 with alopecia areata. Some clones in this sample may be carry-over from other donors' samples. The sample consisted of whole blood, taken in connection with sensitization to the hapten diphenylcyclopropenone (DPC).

The CDR3 sequence is CASSQQTTGEYSPLHF. For the CDR3, the DNA is TGCGCCAGCAGCCAACAGACGACAGGGGAGTATTCACCCCTCCACTTT. The J gene is TRBJ1-6, the V gene TRBV4-1; TRBD1 aligns across 8 bases. Germline V gene lookup returns CDR1 MGHRA and CDR2 YSYEKL. V was clipped by 2 bases and J by 8 bases; unmatched bases: 8. The CDR3 runs to 16 residues.